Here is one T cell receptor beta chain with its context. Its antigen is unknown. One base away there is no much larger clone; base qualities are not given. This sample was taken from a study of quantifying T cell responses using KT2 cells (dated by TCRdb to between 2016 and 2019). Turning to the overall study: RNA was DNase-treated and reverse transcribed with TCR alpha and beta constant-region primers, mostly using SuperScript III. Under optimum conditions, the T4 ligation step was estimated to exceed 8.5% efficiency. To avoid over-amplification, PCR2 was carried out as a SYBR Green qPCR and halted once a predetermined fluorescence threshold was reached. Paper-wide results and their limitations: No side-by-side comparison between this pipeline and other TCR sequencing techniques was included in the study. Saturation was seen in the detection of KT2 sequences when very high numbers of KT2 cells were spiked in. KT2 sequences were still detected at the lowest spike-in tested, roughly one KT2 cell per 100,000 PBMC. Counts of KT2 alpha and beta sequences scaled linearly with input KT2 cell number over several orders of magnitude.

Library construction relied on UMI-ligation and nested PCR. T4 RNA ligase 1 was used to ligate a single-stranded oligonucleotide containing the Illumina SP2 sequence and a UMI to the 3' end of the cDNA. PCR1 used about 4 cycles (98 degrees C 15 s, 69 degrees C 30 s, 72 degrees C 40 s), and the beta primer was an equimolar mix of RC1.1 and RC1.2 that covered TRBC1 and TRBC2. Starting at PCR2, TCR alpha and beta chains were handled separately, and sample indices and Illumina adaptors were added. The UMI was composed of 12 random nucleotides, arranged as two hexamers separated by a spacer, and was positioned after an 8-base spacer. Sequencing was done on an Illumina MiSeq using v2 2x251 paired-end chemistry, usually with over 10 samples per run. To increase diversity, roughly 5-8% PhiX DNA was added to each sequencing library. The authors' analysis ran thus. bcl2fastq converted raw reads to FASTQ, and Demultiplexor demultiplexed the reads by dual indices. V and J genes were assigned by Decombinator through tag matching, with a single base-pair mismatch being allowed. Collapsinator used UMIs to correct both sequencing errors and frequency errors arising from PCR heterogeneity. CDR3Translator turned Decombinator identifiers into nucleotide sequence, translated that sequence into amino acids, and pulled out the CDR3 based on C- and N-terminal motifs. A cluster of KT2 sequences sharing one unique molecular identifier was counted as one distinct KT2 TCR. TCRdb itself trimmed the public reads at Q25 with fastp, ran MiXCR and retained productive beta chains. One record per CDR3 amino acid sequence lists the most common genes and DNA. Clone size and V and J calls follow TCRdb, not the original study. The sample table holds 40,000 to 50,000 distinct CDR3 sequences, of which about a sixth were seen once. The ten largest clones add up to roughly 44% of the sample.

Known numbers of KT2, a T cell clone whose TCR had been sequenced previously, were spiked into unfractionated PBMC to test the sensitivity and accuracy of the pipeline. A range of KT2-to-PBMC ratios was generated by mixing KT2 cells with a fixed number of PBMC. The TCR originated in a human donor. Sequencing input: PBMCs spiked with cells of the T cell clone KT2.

The DNA sequence follows: TGTGCCAGCAGTGGGGGGGCAGGGTCGGATTCACCCCTCCACTTT. Its product reads: CASSGGAGSDSPLHF. Recombination joined TRBV2 with TRBJ1-6; the best D guess is TRBD1, with 6 bases matching. Cut back by 4 bases and 8 bases, the V and J ends lie 15 bases apart. The CDR3 has 15 amino acids, counting the end cysteine and phenylalanine. The read is trimmed to its CDR3 DNA, 45 bases read in frame from base 1. The germline V gene specifies SNHLY as CDR1 and FYNNEI as CDR2. Reference TRBV2 and TRBJ1-6 proteins supply the regions before and after the CDR3; the full variable domain is: EPEVTQTPSHQVTQMGQEVILRCVPISNHLYFYWYRQILGQKVEFLVSFYNNEISEKSEIFDDQFSVERPDGSNFTLKIRSTKLEDSAMYFCASSGGAGSDSPLHFGNGTRLTVT.